Shown below are 2 T cell receptor beta chains from a single sample sequenced in a study of Ad26.COV2.S vaccination and SARS-CoV-2 variants (dated by TCRdb to the early 2020s). Interpreted using the paper, the time point label stands for: individuals recovered from natural SARS-CoV-2 infection. Receptor libraries were prepared by the immunoSEQ multiplex PCR assay. As stored in TCRdb, this immuneACCESS dataset retains in-frame rearrangements with V and J assigned. A fraction of the clones does not appear; measured against another copy, unresolved V genes explain less than half of the discrepancy, and the remainder lacks a known reason. The sample table contains some 180,000 clones; only one count was recorded for roughly 89% of them. In total, the top ten clones hold 5.5% to 6% of the sample. The material sequenced was peripheral blood, taken after recovery from COVID-19. The origin of the receptors is a human donor who had recovered from COVID-19.

The rearrangement joins TRBV19 to TRBJ1-1; D is possibly TRBD1 (5 bases). The CDR3 consists of 12 residues. V was clipped by 6 bases and J by 5 bases, with 10 bases between them. Germline values: CDR1 LNHDA, CDR2 SQIVND (reference sequence). The CDR3 region has the DNA TGTGCCAGTAGCAAGGGGAAGACTGAAGCTTTCTTT. Its translation: CASSKGKTEAFF. The variable domain in full, completed from reference TRBV19 and TRBJ1-1, reads DGGITQSPKYLFRKEGQNVTLSCEQNLNHDAMYWYRQDPGQGLRLIYYSQIVNDFQKGDIAEGYSVSREKKESFPLTVTSAQKNPTAFYLCASSKGKTEAFFGQGTRLTVV.

This chain joins TRBV5-1 and TRBJ2-7; no definite D call. There are 15 residues in the CDR3. Germline assignment: CDR1 SGHRS and CDR2 YFSETQ. V lost 4 bases and J lost 0, with 14 bases in between. The CDR3: CASSPGGSSSYEQYF. CDR3 DNA: TGCGCCAGCAGCCCCGGCGGATCGAGCTCCTACGAGCAGTACTTC. Combining the CDR3 with reference TRBV5-1 and TRBJ2-7 gives the whole variable domain KAGVTQTPRYLIKTRGQQVTLSCSPISGHRSVSWYQQTPGQGLQFLFEYFSETQRNKGNFPGRFSGRQFSNSRSEMNVSTLELGDSALYLCASSPGGSSSYEQYFGPGTRLTVT.